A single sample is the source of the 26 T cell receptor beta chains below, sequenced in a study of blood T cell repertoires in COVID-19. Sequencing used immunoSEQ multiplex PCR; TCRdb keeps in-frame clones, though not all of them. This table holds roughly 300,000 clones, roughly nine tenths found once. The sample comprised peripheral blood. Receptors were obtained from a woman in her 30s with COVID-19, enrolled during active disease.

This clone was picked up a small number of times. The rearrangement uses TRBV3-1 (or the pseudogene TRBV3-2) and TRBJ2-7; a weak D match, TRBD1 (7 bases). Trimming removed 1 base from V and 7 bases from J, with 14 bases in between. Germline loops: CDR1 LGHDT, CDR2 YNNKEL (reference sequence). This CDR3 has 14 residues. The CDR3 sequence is CASSQGYRGGEQYF. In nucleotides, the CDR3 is TGTGCCAGCAGCCAAGGATACAGGGGAGGTGAGCAGTACTTC.

CDR3 loop: CASNTRGRVSGYTF. CDR3 nucleotide sequence: TGTGCCAGCAACACCAGGGGGCGAGTTAGTGGCTACACCTTC. The chain couples TRBV6-5 to TRBJ1-2, with TRBD1 identical over 8 bases. The J segment lost 7 bases and the V segment lost 7 bases, leaving 11 bases of the junction unmatched. This CDR3 comprises 14 residues. Looked up from germline, CDR1 is MNHEY and CDR2 is SVGAGI.

The CDR3: CASSPISRRGQGRPGELFF. The DNA of the CDR3 is TGTGCCAGCAGCCCCATATCTAGAAGGGGACAGGGTCGTCCAGGGGAGCTGTTTTTT. The chain uses TRBV11-2 and TRBJ2-2; 9 nucleotides align to TRBD1. V dropped 5 bases and J dropped 8; count of bases not matched to a gene: 21. Germline V gene sequence: CDR1 SGHAT, CDR2 FQNNGV. The CDR3 loop spans 19 amino acids.

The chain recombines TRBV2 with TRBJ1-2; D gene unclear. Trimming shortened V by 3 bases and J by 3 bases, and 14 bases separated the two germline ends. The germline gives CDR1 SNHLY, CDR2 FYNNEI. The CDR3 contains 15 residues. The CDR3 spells CASSEVSGRYYGYTF. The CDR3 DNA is TGTGCCAGCAGTGAGGTCTCTGGCCGCTACTATGGCTACACCTTC.

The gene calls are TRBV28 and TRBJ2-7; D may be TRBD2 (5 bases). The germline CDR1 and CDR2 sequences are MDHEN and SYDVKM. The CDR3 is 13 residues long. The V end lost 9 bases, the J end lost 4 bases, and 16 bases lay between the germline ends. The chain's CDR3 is CASQPGGGYEQYF. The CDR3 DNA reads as TGTGCCAGTCAGCCCGGTGGCGGGTACGAGCAGTACTTC.

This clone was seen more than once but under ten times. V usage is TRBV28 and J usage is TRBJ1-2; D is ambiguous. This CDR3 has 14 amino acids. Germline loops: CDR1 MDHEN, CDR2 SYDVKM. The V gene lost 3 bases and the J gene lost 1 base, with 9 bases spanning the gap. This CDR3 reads CASSFRGGNYGYTF. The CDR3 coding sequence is TGTGCCAGCAGTTTTCGGGGAGGTAACTATGGCTACACCTTC.

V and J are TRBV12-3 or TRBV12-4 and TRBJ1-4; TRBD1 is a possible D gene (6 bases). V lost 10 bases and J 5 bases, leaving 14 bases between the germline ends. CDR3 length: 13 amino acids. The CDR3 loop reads CAIQQGGNEKLFF. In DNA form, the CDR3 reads TGTGCCATCCAACAGGGTGGAAATGAAAAACTGTTTTTT.

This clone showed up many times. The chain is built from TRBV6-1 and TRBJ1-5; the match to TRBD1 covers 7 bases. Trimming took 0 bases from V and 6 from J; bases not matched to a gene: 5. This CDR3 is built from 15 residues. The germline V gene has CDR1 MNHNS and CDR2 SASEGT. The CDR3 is CASSEAQGDGQPQHF. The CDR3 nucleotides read TGTGCCAGCAGTGAAGCGCAGGGGGACGGTCAGCCCCAGCATTTT.

CDR3 nucleotide sequence: TGTGCCAGCAGGCAGGGCAGGGCGTCCTATAATTCACCCCTCCACTTT. This codes for CASRQGRASYNSPLHF. This chain connects TRBV28 to TRBJ1-6; weak D call: TRBD1 (5 bases). CDR3 size: 16 residues. With 6 bases removed from V and 1 base from J, the gap between germline ends came to 13 bases. The V gene's germline CDR1 is MDHEN and CDR2 SYDVKM.

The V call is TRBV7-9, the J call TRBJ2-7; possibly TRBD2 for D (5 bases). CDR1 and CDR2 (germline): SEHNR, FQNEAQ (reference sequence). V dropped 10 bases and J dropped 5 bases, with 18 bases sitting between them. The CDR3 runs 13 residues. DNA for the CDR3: TGTGCCACGGCGCCGACGGGAATTAACGAGCAGTACTTC. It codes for CATAPTGINEQYF. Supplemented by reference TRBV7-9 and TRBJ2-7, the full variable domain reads DTGVSQNPRHKITKRGQNVTFRCDPISEHNRLYWYRQTLGQGPEFLTYFQNEAQLEKSRLLSDRFSAERPKGSFSTLEIQRTEQGDSAMYLCATAPTGINEQYFGPGTRLTVT.

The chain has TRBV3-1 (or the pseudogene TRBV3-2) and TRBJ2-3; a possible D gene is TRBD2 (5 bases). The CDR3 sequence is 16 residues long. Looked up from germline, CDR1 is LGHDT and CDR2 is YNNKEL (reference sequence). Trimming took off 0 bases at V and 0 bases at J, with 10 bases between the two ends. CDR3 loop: CASSQDRGKSTDTQYF. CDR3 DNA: TGTGCCAGCAGCCAAGATAGAGGGAAAAGCACAGATACGCAGTATTTT.

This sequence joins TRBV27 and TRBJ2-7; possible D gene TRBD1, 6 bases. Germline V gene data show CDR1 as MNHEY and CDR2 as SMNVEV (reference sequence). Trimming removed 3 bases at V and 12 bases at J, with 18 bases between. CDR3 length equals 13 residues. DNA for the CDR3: TGTGCCAGCAGTTTGAGTACAGGGATCCCTTCGTACTTC. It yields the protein CASSLSTGIPSYF.

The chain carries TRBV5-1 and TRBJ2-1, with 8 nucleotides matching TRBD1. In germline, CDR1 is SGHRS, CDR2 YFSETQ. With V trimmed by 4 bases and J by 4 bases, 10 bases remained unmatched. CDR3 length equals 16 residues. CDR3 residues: CASSAHTGTGYNEQFF. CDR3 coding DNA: TGCGCCAGCAGCGCCCACACCGGGACAGGATACAATGAGCAGTTCTTC.

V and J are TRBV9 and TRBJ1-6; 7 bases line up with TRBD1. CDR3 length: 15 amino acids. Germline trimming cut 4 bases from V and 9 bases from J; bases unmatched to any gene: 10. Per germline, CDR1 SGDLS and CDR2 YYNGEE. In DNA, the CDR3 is TGTGCCAGCAGCCCTGGGGACAGCACGCTTTCACCCCTCCACTTT. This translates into CASSPGDSTLSPLHF.

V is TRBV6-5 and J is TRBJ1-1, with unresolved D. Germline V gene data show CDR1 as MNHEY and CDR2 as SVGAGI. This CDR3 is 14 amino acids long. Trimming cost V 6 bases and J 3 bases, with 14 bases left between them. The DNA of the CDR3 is TGTGCCAGCAGCACATATTCGGGGTACACTGAAGCTTTCTTT. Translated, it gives CASSTYSGYTEAFF.

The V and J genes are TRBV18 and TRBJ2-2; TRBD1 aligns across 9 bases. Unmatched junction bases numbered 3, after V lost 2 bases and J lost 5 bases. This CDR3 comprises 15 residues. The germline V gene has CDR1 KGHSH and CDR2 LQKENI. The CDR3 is CASSPGTGSTGELFF. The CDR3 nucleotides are TGTGCCAGCTCACCAGGGACAGGGTCGACCGGGGAGCTGTTTTTT.

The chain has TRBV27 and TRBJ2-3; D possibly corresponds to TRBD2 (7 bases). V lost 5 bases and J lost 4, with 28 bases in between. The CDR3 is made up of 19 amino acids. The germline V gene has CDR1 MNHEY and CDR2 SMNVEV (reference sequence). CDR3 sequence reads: CASSPTARQVLRGADTQYF. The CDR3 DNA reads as TGTGCCAGCAGTCCCACCGCCCGACAGGTCCTCCGGGGGGCAGATACGCAGTATTTT.

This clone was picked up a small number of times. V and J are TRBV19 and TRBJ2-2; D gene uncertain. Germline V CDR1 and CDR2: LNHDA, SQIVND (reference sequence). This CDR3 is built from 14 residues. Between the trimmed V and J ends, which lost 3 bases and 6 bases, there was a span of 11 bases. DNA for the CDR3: TGTGCCAGTAGTATCATGGGTCGGGCCGGGGAGCTGTTTTTT. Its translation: CASSIMGRAGELFF.

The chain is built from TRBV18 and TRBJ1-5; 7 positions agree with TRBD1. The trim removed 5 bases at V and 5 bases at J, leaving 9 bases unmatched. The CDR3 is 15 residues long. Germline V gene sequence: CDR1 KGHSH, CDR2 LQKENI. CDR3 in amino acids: CASSKRDSRHQPQHF. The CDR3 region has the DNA TGTGCCAGCTCAAAACGGGACAGCCGACATCAGCCCCAGCATTTT.

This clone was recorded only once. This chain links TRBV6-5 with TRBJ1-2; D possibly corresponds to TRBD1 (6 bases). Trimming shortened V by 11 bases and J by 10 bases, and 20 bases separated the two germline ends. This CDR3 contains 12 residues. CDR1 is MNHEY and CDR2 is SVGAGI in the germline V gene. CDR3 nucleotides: TGTGCCGGCTCTCTAACAGGGATTTTCTACACCTTC. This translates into CAGSLTGIFYTF.

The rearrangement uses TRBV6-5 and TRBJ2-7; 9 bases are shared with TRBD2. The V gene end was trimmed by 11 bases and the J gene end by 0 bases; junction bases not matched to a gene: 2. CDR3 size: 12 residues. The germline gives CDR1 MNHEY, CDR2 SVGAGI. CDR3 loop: CAAGGSSYEQYF. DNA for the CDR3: TGTGCCGCGGGAGGGAGCTCCTACGAGCAGTACTTC.

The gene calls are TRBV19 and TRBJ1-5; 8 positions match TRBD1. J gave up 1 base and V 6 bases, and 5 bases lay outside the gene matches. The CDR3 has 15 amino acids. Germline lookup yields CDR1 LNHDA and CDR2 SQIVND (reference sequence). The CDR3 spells CASSGDRRSNQPQHF. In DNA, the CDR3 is TGTGCCAGTAGCGGGGACAGGCGGAGCAATCAGCCCCAGCATTTT.

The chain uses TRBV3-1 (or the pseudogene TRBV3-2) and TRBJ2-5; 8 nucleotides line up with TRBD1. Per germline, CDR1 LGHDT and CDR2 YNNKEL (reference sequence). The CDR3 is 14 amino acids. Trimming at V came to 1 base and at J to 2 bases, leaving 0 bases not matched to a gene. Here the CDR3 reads CASSQGTGQETQYF. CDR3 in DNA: TGTGCCAGCAGCCAAGGGACAGGGCAAGAGACCCAGTACTTC.

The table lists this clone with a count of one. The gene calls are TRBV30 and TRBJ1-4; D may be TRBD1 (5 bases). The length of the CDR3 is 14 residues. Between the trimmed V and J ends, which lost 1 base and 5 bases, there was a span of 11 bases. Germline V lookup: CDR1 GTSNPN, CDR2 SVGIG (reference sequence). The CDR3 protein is CAWSAGGGNEKLFF. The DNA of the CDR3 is TGTGCCTGGAGTGCCGGGGGAGGGAATGAAAAACTGTTTTTT.

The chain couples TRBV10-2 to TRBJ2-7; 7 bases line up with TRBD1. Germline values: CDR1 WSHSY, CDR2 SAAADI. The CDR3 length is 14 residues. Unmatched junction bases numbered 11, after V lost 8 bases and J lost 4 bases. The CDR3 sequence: CASGLDRAPYEQYF. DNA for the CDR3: TGCGCCAGCGGACTCGACAGGGCCCCATACGAGCAGTACTTC.

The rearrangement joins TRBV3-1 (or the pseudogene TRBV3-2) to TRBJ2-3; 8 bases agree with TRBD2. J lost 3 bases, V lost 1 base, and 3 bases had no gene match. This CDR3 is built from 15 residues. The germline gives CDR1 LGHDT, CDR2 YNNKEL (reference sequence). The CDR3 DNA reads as TGTGCCAGCAGCCAAGTAGCGGGGTTTACAGATACGCAGTATTTT. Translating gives CASSQVAGFTDTQYF.